This T cell receptor beta chain stems from a study of early T cells in non-severe SARS-CoV-2 infection (dated by TCRdb to the early 2020s). A note on the overall study: Bulk RNA from unsorted whole blood was used for TCR sequencing, so alpha and beta chains could not be paired.

CDR1 and CDR2 (MDHEN, SYDVKM) derive from the germline V gene. Relative to germline, V is missing 5 bases and J is missing 3 bases, with 6 bases of the junction outside any gene match. There are 15 amino acids in the CDR3, from cysteine to phenylalanine inclusive. Only the CDR3 region is kept as DNA, spanning 45 bases read in frame from base 1. Points the paper makes about the study in general: VDJdb matching was skewed toward anti-spike CD8 responses, so virus-specific expansions were likely underestimated and private and CD4 specificities were missed.

Library preparation was by 5' RACE. The instrument given in TCRdb is NextSeq 500. The TCR library protocol attached unique molecular identifiers to individual cDNA molecules to correct for sequencing error and PCR bias. Both TCR alpha and beta chains were sequenced, and tight co-correlation was observed between alpha and beta sequence abundances in each sample. The authors processed their data as follows. V gene, J gene and CDR3 annotation of TCR sequences was performed with Decombinator V4. Expanded TCRs were defined as changing significantly between any two time points under a Poisson model with p below 0.0001. Abundances of TCRs were expressed as counts per million after normalisation to the total number of TCRs sequenced in each sample. TRAV1-2 paired with TRAJ12, TRAJ20 or TRAJ33 defined MAIT TCRs, while TRAV10 paired with TRAJ18 defined iNKT TCRs. VDJdb, accessed on 1 November 2021, was searched for TCRs annotated for CMV, EBV and SARS-CoV-2, and TCRs annotated for more than one antigen were excluded. The public reads were reanalyzed by TCRdb: fastp trimming at Q25, MiXCR alignment, in-frame beta chains only. Identical CDR3 protein sequences are pooled into one entry, listed with their most common genes and DNA. These V and J calls originate from TCRdb's pipeline instead of the authors' own analysis. In this sample the table shows fewer than 80,000 distinct CDR3 sequences, roughly 13% of which occur a single time. Together, the top ten hold approximately 5.5% of the sample.

The study was a case-control design nested within a healthcare worker cohort in London, UK, with weekly nasopharyngeal swab PCR tests and blood sampling. Healthcare workers were recruited between 23 and 31 March 2020, during the week of the UK lockdown, and were followed weekly for up to about 15 weeks. A remark on this clonotype: Its cognate antigen has yet to be identified. No base quality information exists; no much larger clone differs at one position.

The sequenced sample was whole blood. The V and J segments used are TRBV28 and TRBJ2-5; the junction holds 10 bases that match TRBD2. This receptor was obtained from an adult who was a healthcare worker with PCR-confirmed SARS-CoV-2 infection or an uninfected control (not recorded which). The sequenced DNA is TGTGCCAGCAGTCCGCGGACTAGCGGAAAAGAGACCCAGTACTTC. Protein translation: CASSPRTSGKETQYF.